This T cell receptor beta chain originates from a study of post-analysis software for immune sequencing data. Study in general: Some patients lacked subtype; others had relapsing-remitting, secondary progressive or progressive-relapsing disease.

Libraries were made from TCR beta cDNA, and they carried unique molecular identifiers. Via MiXCR, TCRdb re-called the PCR reads, giving one row per CDR3 protein. The data contain some 370,000 distinct CDR3 sequences, about a third of them seen just once; the ten biggest clones take up 13%. This clonotype was seen a handful of times. The material sequenced was blood. The clonotype comes from a girl aged 10 to 17 with multiple sclerosis.

The CDR3 nucleotides are TGTGCCAGCAGCTTAGACAGGGTCCTCGCCACCTATGGCTACACCTTC. Its translation is CASSLDRVLATYGYTF. The J gene is TRBJ1-2, the V gene TRBV7-8; maybe TRBD1 (6 bases). V lost 1 base, J lost 4 bases, and 16 bases lay in between. Germline assignment: CDR1 SGHVS and CDR2 FQNEAQ. The CDR3 is 16 residues long.